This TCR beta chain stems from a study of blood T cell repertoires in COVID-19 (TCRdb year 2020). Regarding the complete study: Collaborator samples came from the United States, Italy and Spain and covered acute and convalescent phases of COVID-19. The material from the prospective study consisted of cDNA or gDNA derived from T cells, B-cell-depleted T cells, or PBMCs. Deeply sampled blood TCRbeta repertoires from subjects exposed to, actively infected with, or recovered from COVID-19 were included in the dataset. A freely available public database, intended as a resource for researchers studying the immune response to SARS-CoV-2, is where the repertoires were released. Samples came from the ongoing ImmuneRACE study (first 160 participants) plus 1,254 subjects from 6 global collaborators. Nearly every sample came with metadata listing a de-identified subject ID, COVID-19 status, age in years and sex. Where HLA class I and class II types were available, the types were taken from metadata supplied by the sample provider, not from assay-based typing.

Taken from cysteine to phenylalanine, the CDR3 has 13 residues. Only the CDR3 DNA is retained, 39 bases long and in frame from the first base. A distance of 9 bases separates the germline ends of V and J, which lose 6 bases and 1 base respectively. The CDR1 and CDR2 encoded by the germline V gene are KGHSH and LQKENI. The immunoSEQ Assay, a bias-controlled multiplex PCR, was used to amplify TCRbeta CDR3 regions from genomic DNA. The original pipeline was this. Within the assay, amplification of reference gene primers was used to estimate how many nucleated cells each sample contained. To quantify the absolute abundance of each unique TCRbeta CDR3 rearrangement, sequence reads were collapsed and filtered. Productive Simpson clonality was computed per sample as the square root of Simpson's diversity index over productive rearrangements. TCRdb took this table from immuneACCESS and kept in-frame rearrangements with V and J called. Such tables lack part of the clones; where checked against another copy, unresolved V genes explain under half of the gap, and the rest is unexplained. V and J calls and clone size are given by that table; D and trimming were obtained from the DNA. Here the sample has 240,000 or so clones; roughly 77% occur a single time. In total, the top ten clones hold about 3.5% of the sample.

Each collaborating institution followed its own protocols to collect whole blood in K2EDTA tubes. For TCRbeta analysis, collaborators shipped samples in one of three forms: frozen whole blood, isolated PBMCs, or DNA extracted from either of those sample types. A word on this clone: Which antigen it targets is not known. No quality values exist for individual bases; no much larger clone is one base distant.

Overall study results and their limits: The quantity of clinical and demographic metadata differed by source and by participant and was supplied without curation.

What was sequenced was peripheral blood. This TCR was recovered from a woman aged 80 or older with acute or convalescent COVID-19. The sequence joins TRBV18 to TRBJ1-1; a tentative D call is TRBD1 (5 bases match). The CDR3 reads CASSQGTNTEAFF. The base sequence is TGTGCCAGCTCGCAGGGCACGAACACTGAAGCTTTCTTT.